This paragraph reports one T cell receptor (beta chain). This entry is derived from a study of blood T cell repertoires in COVID-19. The wider study: Samples representing acute and convalescent COVID-19 were sourced from the United States, Italy and Spain. The analysed material was cDNA or gDNA that came from T cells, B-cell-depleted T cells, or PBMCs.

The V gene's germline CDR1 is SEHNR and CDR2 FQNEAQ (reference sequence). V lost 5 bases to trimming and J lost 4 bases, with 11 bases between them. The CDR3 spans 13 residues. Source study methods: By means of reference gene primer amplification, nucleated cell counts were estimated. Data came from immunoSEQ multiplex PCR; TCRdb stores just in-frame clones and leaves some out. V, J and clone size reflect that table, while D and trimming were determined from the DNA. The table records over 150,000 clones, 84% of them present only once. The rearrangement uses TRBV7-9 and TRBJ1-2, with a possible D match to TRBD1 (6 bases). The sequence came from a man younger than 35 with active or convalescent COVID-19. The specimen was peripheral blood. The CDR3, as DNA: TGTGCCAGCAGCCTTGACAGGATCTATGGCTACACCTTC. Protein product: CASSLDRIYGYTF.